This passage covers 23 T cell receptor beta chains from one sample sequenced in a study of OX40 agonist ivuxolimab in advanced cancers. Assay: immunoSEQ multiplex PCR; the TCRdb copy retains only in-frame clones and omits some. Found here are 80,000 or so clones, roughly 87% of them singletons; the top ten hold around 2%. Sample: CD4+ or CD8+ T cells sorted from blood, taken in a trial of the OX40 agonist ivuxolimab. Every receptor here comes from an adult with an advanced solid tumor such as melanoma, head and neck, liver or kidney cancer.

V is TRBV19 and J is TRBJ2-1; TRBD2 aligns across 15 bases. Germline V gene sequence: CDR1 LNHDA, CDR2 SQIVND (reference sequence). V lost 4 bases to trimming and J lost 9 bases; unmatched junction nucleotides: 4. This CDR3 is built from 15 residues. CDR3 DNA sequence: TGTGCCAGTAGTACCGGACTAGCGGGGGGGTTTGAGCAGTTCTTC. Its translation is CASSTGLAGGFEQFF.

This sequence joins TRBV10-3 and TRBJ1-1; D is undetermined. This CDR3 contains 15 residues. V lost 4 bases and J lost 5, with 17 bases in between. Germline CDR1 ENHRY, CDR2 SYGVKD. The DNA of the CDR3 is TGTGCCATCAGTGTAGGGCCCAGCAAGAGGACTGAAGCTTTCTTT. Its translation is CAISVGPSKRTEAFF.

The chain employs TRBV15 and TRBJ2-5; D gene uncertain. The CDR3 is made up of 13 amino acids. V was shortened by 2 bases and J by 2 bases, with 6 bases between the two germline ends. The germline gives CDR1 LNHNV, CDR2 YYDKDF (reference sequence). The CDR3 DNA sequence: TGTGCCACCAGCAGACTACATCAAGAGACCCAGTACTTC. This sequence encodes CATSRLHQETQYF.

V and J are TRBV18 and TRBJ1-5, with D unresolved. CDR1 is KGHSH and CDR2 is LQKENI in the germline V gene. Trimming left V 6 bases short and J 1 base short, with 13 bases between. CDR3 length: 15 residues. The CDR3 DNA is TGTGCCAGCTCCCCCGACCTTGGGAGCAATCAGCCCCAGCATTTT. Protein: CASSPDLGSNQPQHF.

The chain combines TRBV21-1 with TRBJ1-1. TRBV21-1 is termed a pseudogene. CDR3 length equals 13 residues. The CDR3, as DNA: TGTGCCAGCAGCAATAGGGACATCGGGGGCACTTTCTTT. Protein: CASSNRDIGGTFF.

V gene TRBV11-3 combines with J gene TRBJ2-7, with 10 bases matching TRBD1. After removal of 6 bases from V and 5 bases from J, the junction contained 10 bases not matched to a gene. Germline V gene sequence: CDR1 SGHNT, CDR2 YENEEA. The CDR3 runs 15 residues. The CDR3 sequence: CASSPRDGTGDEQYF. Written as DNA, the CDR3 is TGTGCCAGCAGTCCCCGCGACGGGACAGGGGACGAGCAGTACTTC. Using reference TRBV11-3 and TRBJ2-7 for the parts outside the CDR3, the full variable domain is EAGVVQSPRYKIIEKKQPVAFWCNPISGHNTLYWYLQNLGQGPELLIRYENEEAVDDSQLPKDRFSAERLKGVDSTLKIQPAELGDSAVYLCASSPRDGTGDEQYFGPGTRLTVT.

This clone was counted once. J is TRBJ2-1 and V is TRBV2; 7 bases line up with TRBD2. Germline V gene lookup returns CDR1 SNHLY and CDR2 FYNNEI. This CDR3 spans 13 amino acids. Trimming at V came to 9 bases and at J to 4 bases, leaving 6 bases not matched to a gene. CDR3 sequence: CARKTSRYNEQFF. For the CDR3, the DNA is TGTGCCAGAAAGACTAGCCGATACAATGAGCAGTTCTTC.

The V and J genes are TRBV5-6 and TRBJ2-1, with 7 positions matching TRBD1. V lost 5 bases to trimming and J lost 4 bases; unmatched junction nucleotides: 9. CDR3 length: 15 amino acids. Germline V gene sequence: CDR1 SGHDT, CDR2 YYEEEE. CDR3 sequence (DNA): TGTGCCAGCAGTCGCCGACAGGGCGGTTACAATGAGCAGTTCTTC. The encoded protein is CASSRRQGGYNEQFF.

The chain carries TRBV6-5 and TRBJ2-5, with a possible D match to TRBD1 (5 bases). The CDR3 has 13 amino acids. Germline CDR1 is MNHEY and CDR2 is SVGAGI. Trimming shortened V by 6 bases and J by 5 bases, and 13 bases separated the two germline ends. The CDR3 region is CASSDSFGETQYF. CDR3 nucleotides: TGTGCCAGCAGCGACAGCTTTGGGGAGACCCAGTACTTC.

V and J are TRBV5-1 and TRBJ2-5, with 7 nucleotides matching TRBD1. V gave up 6 bases and J gave up 5 bases; unmatched junction bases: 13. CDR1 SGHRS and CDR2 YFSETQ come from the germline V gene. CDR3 length: 15 residues. For the CDR3, the DNA is TGCGCCAGCACCGACAGGGTTGGTTCGGGGGAGACCCAGTACTTC. This translates into CASTDRVGSGETQYF.

The J gene is TRBJ2-7, the V gene TRBV28; 9 nucleotides line up with TRBD1. After removal of 10 bases from V and 4 bases from J, the junction contained 11 bases not matched to a gene. CDR1 and CDR2 from the germline V gene are MDHEN and SYDVKM. CDR3 length: 14 residues. DNA for the CDR3: TGTGCCATCGATCCGGGACAGGGTTTGTACGAGCAGTACTTC. Protein: CAIDPGQGLYEQYF.

This chain links TRBV5-1 with TRBJ2-5; 12 nucleotides align to TRBD1. The CDR3 loop spans 15 amino acids. V shed 4 bases and J 3 bases; nucleotides not matched to a gene: 4. Germline CDR1 and CDR2: SGHRS and YFSETQ. The CDR3 reads CASSGGTGGKETQYF. The CDR3, as DNA: TGCGCCAGCAGCGGGGGGACAGGGGGCAAAGAGACCCAGTACTTC.

This sequence joins TRBV4-1 and TRBJ2-7, with 10 bases identical to TRBD2. In germline, CDR1 is MGHRA, CDR2 YSYEKL. After removal of 3 bases from V and 9 bases from J, the junction contained 8 bases not matched to a gene. The CDR3 extends over 14 amino acids. CDR3 in DNA: TGCGCCAGCAGCCATAGTCTAGCGGGAGATGGGCAGTACTTC. The encoded protein is CASSHSLAGDGQYF.

The chain carries TRBV27 and TRBJ2-2; TRBD2 aligns across 10 bases. V shed 6 bases and J 3 bases; nucleotides not matched to a gene: 4. Germline loops: CDR1 MNHEY, CDR2 SMNVEV (reference sequence). The CDR3 is made up of 15 amino acids. The CDR3 reads CASRLTSGYTGELFF. In nucleotides, the CDR3 is TGTGCCAGCAGACTGACTAGCGGGTACACCGGGGAGCTGTTTTTT.

The gene calls are TRBV28 and TRBJ2-3, with a weak D call TRBD2 (5 bases). CDR3 length: 16 residues. Germline CDR1 MDHEN, CDR2 SYDVKM. The ends were cut back, 2 bases at V and 4 bases at J, with 16 bases in the middle. Written as DNA, the CDR3 is TGTGCCAGCAGTTTAGGTGGGAGCCTGCGACCAGATACGCAGTATTTT. Translation: CASSLGGSLRPDTQYF. Together with reference TRBV28 and TRBJ2-3, the CDR3 gives the full variable domain: DVKVTQSSRYLVKRTGEKVFLECVQDMDHENMFWYRQDPGLGLRLIYFSYDVKMKEKGDIPEGYSVSREKKERFSLILESASTNQTSMYLCASSLGGSLRPDTQYFGPGTRLTVL.

The CDR3 nucleotides are TGTGCCAGCAGTCCCCGGACAGGATCTAACTATGGCTACACCTTC. Its translation is CASSPRTGSNYGYTF. The V call is TRBV2, the J call TRBJ1-2; TRBD1 matches at 7 bases. Germline V CDR1 and CDR2: SNHLY, FYNNEI. After removal of 5 bases from V and 0 bases from J, the junction contained 6 bases not matched to a gene. The CDR3 runs to 15 residues.

This clone was found once. This sequence joins TRBV7-8 and TRBJ2-1; 9 bases are shared with TRBD2. Germline-derived CDR1 and CDR2 are SGHVS and FQNEAQ. The V segment lost 6 bases and the J segment 5 bases; nucleotides outside the gene matches: 11. The CDR3 has 16 residues. For the CDR3, the DNA is TGTGCCAGCAGAAAAGGGCGGGGGGGACGAAACAATGAGCAGTTCTTC. It encodes CASRKGRGGRNNEQFF.

CDR3 residues: CASSPKRAQETQYF. In nucleotides, the CDR3 is TGTGCCAGCAGCCCGAAGAGGGCCCAAGAGACCCAGTACTTC. This chain joins TRBV7-2 and TRBJ2-5, with D possibly TRBD2 on 5 matching bases. The CDR3 runs 14 residues. CDR1 and CDR2 (germline): SGHTA, FQGNSA. The ends were cut back, 5 bases at V and 1 base at J, with 11 bases in the middle.

V usage is TRBV28 and J usage is TRBJ1-1; D is uncertain. The length of the CDR3 is 13 residues. CDR1 is MDHEN, CDR2 SYDVKM, per germline. V lost 7 bases and J lost 3, with 12 bases in between. This CDR3 is CASISGGDTEAFF. CDR3 DNA: TGTGCCAGCATCTCGGGCGGGGACACTGAAGCTTTCTTT.

The chain uses TRBV12-5 and TRBJ2-3, with TRBD1 identical over 10 bases. CDR1 LGHNT and CDR2 FRNRAP come from the germline V gene. CDR3 size: 17 residues. With 2 bases clipped from V and 4 bases from J, the junction kept 9 bases outside the gene matches. The CDR3 loop is CASGLSPGTGVADTQYF. The CDR3 nucleotides read TGTGCTAGTGGTTTGAGCCCCGGGACAGGGGTTGCAGATACGCAGTATTTT.

The V gene is TRBV2, the J gene TRBJ1-1, with TRBD1 as a possible D gene (6 bases). Germline V gene data show CDR1 as SNHLY and CDR2 as FYNNEI. The CDR3 runs to 14 residues. Trimming removed 6 bases at V and 3 bases at J, with 14 bases between. The CDR3 coding sequence is TGTGCCAGCAGCCCGGAGTCAGGGGACACTGAAGCTTTCTTT. It yields the protein CASSPESGDTEAFF. Complete variable domain (other parts from reference TRBV2 and TRBJ1-1): EPEVTQTPSHQVTQMGQEVILRCVPISNHLYFYWYRQILGQKVEFLVSFYNNEISEKSEIFDDQFSVERPDGSNFTLKIRSTKLEDSAMYFCASSPESGDTEAFFGQGTRLTVV.

This rearrangement joins TRBV5-1 to TRBJ2-1; 12 bases map to TRBD2. Losses at the gene ends were 4 bases for V and 8 bases for J; bases not matched to a gene: 13. Germline V gene data show CDR1 as SGHRS and CDR2 as YFSETQ. The CDR3 extends over 17 amino acids. For the CDR3, the DNA is TGCGCCAGCAGCCCCATGTCTAGCGGGAGGGTCGTCGATGAGCAGTTCTTC. It specifies CASSPMSSGRVVDEQFF.

Worth noting for this clone: One end of the junction fails to match germline, which may point to a read error. The rearrangement joins TRBV18 to TRBJ2-1; possibly TRBD1 or TRBD2 for D (5 bases each). From germline, CDR1 is KGHSH and CDR2 LQKENI. The CDR3 loop spans 13 amino acids. In DNA, the CDR3 is TGTGCCAGCTCACTTCCGACCATCGGGGCAGGTCTCTTC. Protein sequence: CASSLPTIGAGLF. The variable domain in full, with the rest retrieved from reference TRBV18 and TRBJ2-1, is NAGVMQNPRHLVRRRGQEARLRCSPMKGHSHVYWYRQLPEEGLKFMVYLQKENIIDESGMPKERFSAEFPKEGPSILRIQQVVRGDSAAYFCASSLPTIGAGLFGPGTRLTVL.